This entry is about one T cell receptor beta chain. Its antigen is still unknown. Repertoires were generated with immunoSEQ multiplex PCR, while TCRdb's copy carries only in-frame clones and drops some. There are 150,000 to 180,000 clones in the sample; around 85% occur only once, and 5.5% lies in the top ten. This entry is derived from a study of T cell responses to AZD1222 COVID-19 vaccine. General observations from the study: Nearly half of spike-specific TCRs reportedly target unmutated variant regions. Regions 160-218 and 743-854 held dominance among vaccine-associated CD4 TCRs, which spanned spike.

The CDR3 is made up of 16 amino acids. Trimming cost V 0 bases and J 7 bases, with 15 bases left between them. Germline V lookup: CDR1 SGHTA, CDR2 FQGNSA. V is TRBV7-2 and J is TRBJ1-4, with D perhaps TRBD1 (6 bases). The clonotype originates from an adult in good health. The starting material was peripheral blood, obtained on day 0 of MenACWY control vaccination. The CDR3 loop is CASSLAYGGGSEKLFF. CDR3 bases: TGTGCCAGCAGCTTAGCCTATGGAGGGGGGAGTGAAAAACTGTTTTTT.